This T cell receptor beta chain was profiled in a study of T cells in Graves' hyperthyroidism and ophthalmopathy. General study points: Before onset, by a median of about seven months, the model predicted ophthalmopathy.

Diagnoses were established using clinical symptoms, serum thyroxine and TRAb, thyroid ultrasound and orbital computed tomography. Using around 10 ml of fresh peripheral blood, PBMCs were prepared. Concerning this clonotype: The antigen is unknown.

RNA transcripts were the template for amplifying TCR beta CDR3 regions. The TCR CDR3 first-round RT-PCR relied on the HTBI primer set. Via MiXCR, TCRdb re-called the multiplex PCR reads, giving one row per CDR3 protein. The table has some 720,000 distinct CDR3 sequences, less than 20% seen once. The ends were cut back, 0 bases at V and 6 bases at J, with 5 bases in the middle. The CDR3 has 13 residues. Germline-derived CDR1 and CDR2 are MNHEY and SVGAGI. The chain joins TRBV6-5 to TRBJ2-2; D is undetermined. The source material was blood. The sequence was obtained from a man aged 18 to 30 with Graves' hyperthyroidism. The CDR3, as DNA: TGTGCCAGCAGTTACTCGATAGCCGGGGAGCTGTTTTTT. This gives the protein CASSYSIAGELFF.